Below are 16 T cell receptor beta chains sequenced from a single sample in a study of blood T cell repertoires in COVID-19. Assay: immunoSEQ multiplex PCR; the TCRdb copy retains only in-frame clones and omits some. The table lists 200,000 to 250,000 clones, approximately 87% of them singletons, with approximately 3.1% in the top ten. The sample taken for sequencing was PBMCs or T cells enriched from blood (not recorded which). The receptors were gathered from a woman aged 50 to 60 in a cohort exposed to, infected with or recovered from COVID-19 (not recorded which).

CDR3 sequence reads: CASSSRDSKEAFF. The DNA for the CDR3 is TGTGCCAGCAGCTCCCGGGACAGCAAAGAAGCTTTCTTT. The J gene is TRBJ1-1, the V gene TRBV9, with 7 bases matching TRBD1. With V trimmed by 4 bases and J by 8 bases, 8 bases remained unmatched. The germline gives CDR1 SGDLS, CDR2 YYNGEE. The CDR3 runs to 13 residues.

The J gene is TRBJ1-3, the V gene TRBV18; TRBD1 agrees at 7 bases. V was clipped by 4 bases and J by 2 bases; unmatched bases: 2. The CDR3 is 14 amino acids. The germline V gene encodes CDR1 KGHSH and CDR2 LQKENI. The CDR3 DNA reads TGTGCCAGCTCACTCGACAGGGCTGGAAACACCATATATTTT. Amino acids: CASSLDRAGNTIYF.

This clone has only one observation. This chain connects TRBV2 to TRBJ2-7; 8 bases match TRBD2. The CDR3 runs to 14 residues. The V segment lost 3 bases and the J segment 3 bases; nucleotides outside the gene matches: 4. Looked up from germline, CDR1 is SNHLY and CDR2 is FYNNEI. DNA for the CDR3: TGTGCCAGCAGTGAGTTACGGGGGGGCTACGAGCAGTACTTC. Protein: CASSELRGGYEQYF.

V is TRBV7-2 and J is TRBJ2-1, with 9 nucleotides matching TRBD2. Per the germline V gene, CDR1 is SGHTA and CDR2 is FQGNSA. With 0 bases clipped from V and 4 bases from J, the junction kept 16 bases outside the gene matches. This CDR3 is built from 20 residues. The CDR3 sequence: CASSLAGLAGEYLPYNEQFF. The CDR3 DNA reads TGTGCCAGCAGCTTAGCGGGGTTAGCGGGGGAATACTTACCTTACAATGAGCAGTTCTTC.

The chain employs TRBV10-3 and TRBJ2-3; maybe TRBD1 (5 bases). CDR3 length: 13 residues. Trimming removed 8 bases at V and 0 bases at J, with 9 bases between. CDR1 is ENHRY and CDR2 is SYGVKD in the germline V gene. The CDR3 here is CAIQGRSTDTQYF. CDR3 DNA sequence: TGTGCCATCCAGGGCCGCAGCACAGATACGCAGTATTTT.

V and J are TRBV6-5 and TRBJ1-2; the match to TRBD1 covers 7 bases. CDR1 MNHEY and CDR2 SVGAGI come from the germline V gene. V gave up 6 bases and J gave up 4 bases; unmatched junction bases: 11. This CDR3 has 15 residues. In nucleotides, the CDR3 is TGTGCCAGCAGACGAAACGACAGGGCCTCCTATGGCTACACCTTC. It translates to CASRRNDRASYGYTF.

V usage is TRBV6-5 and J usage is TRBJ2-1, with TRBD1 as a possible D gene (5 bases). Trimming removed 6 bases from V and 2 bases from J, with 11 bases in between. The CDR3 runs to 14 residues. The germline gives CDR1 MNHEY, CDR2 SVGAGI. The CDR3, as DNA: TGTGCCAGCAGGAGGTCAGGGACCTACAATGAGCAGTTCTTC. It is translated as CASRRSGTYNEQFF.

This rearrangement joins TRBV5-1 to TRBJ2-7, with D possibly TRBD1 on 6 matching bases. CDR1 SGHRS and CDR2 YFSETQ come from the germline V gene. The CDR3 is made up of 13 amino acids. Trimming removed 4 bases from V and 3 bases from J, with 11 bases in between. The CDR3 spells CASSQGSYYEQYF. The CDR3, as DNA: TGCGCCAGCAGCCAGGGGTCATACTACGAGCAGTACTTC.

This clone was counted a single time. CDR3 nucleotides: TGTGCCAGCAGTCGTGGGGGGGACAACAATGAGCAGTTCTTC. Translation: CASSRGGDNNEQFF. The rearrangement joins TRBV2 to TRBJ2-1, with D perhaps matching TRBD2 (7 bases). From germline, CDR1 is SNHLY and CDR2 FYNNEI. CDR3 length: 14 amino acids. Trimming took 5 bases from V and 5 from J, leaving 13 bases between them.

The chain has TRBV6-5 and TRBJ1-1; D remains unclear. The CDR3 has 13 amino acids. Germline values: CDR1 MNHEY, CDR2 SVGAGI. V dropped 1 base and J dropped 5 bases, with 8 bases sitting between them. In nucleotides, the CDR3 is TGTGCCAGCAGTTACTACGGAGGGACTGAAGCTTTCTTT. This sequence encodes CASSYYGGTEAFF.

This clone has only one observation. The chain carries TRBV5-6 and TRBJ1-4; D remains ambiguous. Trimming left V 4 bases short and J 7 bases short, with 17 bases between. Germline V gene lookup returns CDR1 SGHDT and CDR2 YYEEEE. CDR3 length: 15 amino acids. CDR3 sequence reads: CASSIPTSQAEKLFF. Here the CDR3 DNA reads TGTGCCAGCAGCATACCGACAAGTCAGGCTGAAAAACTGTTTTTT.

V is TRBV6-2 or TRBV6-3 and J is TRBJ1-4, with unresolved D. The CDR3 is 17 amino acids. From germline, CDR1 is MNHEY and CDR2 SVGEGT. The V end lost 0 bases, the J end lost 0 bases, and 11 bases lay between the germline ends. For the CDR3, the DNA is TGTGCCAGCAGTTACTCGACCAGGCTTACAACTAATGAAAAACTGTTTTTT. Encoded protein: CASSYSTRLTTNEKLFF.

The chain employs TRBV4-3 and TRBJ2-7; tentative D call: TRBD2 (6 bases). There are 18 residues in the CDR3. V dropped 2 bases and J dropped 5 bases, with 25 bases sitting between them. The V gene's germline CDR1 is LGHNA and CDR2 YSLEER. The CDR3 sequence: CASSQNKGGFGFGHEQYF. As DNA, the CDR3 is TGCGCCAGCAGCCAAAACAAAGGAGGGTTCGGCTTCGGACACGAGCAGTACTTC.

The chain carries TRBV24-1 and TRBJ2-2; 13 nucleotides match TRBD2. The CDR3 extends over 18 amino acids. Germline loops: CDR1 KGHDR, CDR2 SFDVKD. V lost 5 bases and J lost 7; bases outside the gene matches: 12. The CDR3 loop reads CATSGGPGLAGFNGELFF. For the CDR3, the DNA is TGTGCCACCAGTGGAGGACCGGGACTAGCGGGGTTTAACGGGGAGCTGTTTTTT.

The rearrangement joins TRBV10-3 to TRBJ1-5; 8 bases match TRBD1. With 0 bases clipped from V and 5 bases from J, the junction kept 3 bases outside the gene matches. The germline gives CDR1 ENHRY, CDR2 SYGVKD. This CDR3 contains 15 residues. The CDR3 sequence: CAISESIQGDQPQHF. In DNA form, the CDR3 reads TGTGCCATCAGTGAGTCCATACAGGGGGATCAGCCCCAGCATTTT.

This rearrangement joins TRBV7-9 to TRBJ1-1; 8 bases map to TRBD1. With V trimmed by 5 bases and J by 3 bases, 5 bases remained unmatched. This CDR3 contains 14 residues. The germline CDR1 and CDR2 sequences are SEHNR and FQNEAQ (reference sequence). CDR3 DNA: TGTGCCAGCAGCGAAACAGGGGGGGACACTGAAGCTTTCTTT. Translation gives CASSETGGDTEAFF. Together with reference TRBV7-9 and TRBJ1-1, the CDR3 gives the full variable domain: DTGVSQNPRHKITKRGQNVTFRCDPISEHNRLYWYRQTLGQGPEFLTYFQNEAQLEKSRLLSDRFSAERPKGSFSTLEIQRTEQGDSAMYLCASSETGGDTEAFFGQGTRLTVV.